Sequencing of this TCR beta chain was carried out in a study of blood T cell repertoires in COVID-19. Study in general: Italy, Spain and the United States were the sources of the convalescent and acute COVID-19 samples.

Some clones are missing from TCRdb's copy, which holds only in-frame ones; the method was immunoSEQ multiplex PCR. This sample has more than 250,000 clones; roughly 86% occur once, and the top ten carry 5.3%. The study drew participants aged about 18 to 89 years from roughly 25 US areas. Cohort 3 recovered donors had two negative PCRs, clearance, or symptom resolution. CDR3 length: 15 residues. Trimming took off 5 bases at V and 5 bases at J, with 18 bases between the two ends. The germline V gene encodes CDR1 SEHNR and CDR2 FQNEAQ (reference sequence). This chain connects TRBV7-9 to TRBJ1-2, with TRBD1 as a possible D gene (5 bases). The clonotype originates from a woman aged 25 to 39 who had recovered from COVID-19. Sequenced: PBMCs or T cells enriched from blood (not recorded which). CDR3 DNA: TGTGCCAGCAGCCCCCAATACTTGACAGTTTATGGCTACACCTTC. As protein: CASSPQYLTVYGYTF.